This TCR beta chain was recorded in a study of tissue T cells after allogeneic stem cell transplantation. Across the study: Tissue samples with histologically apparent lymphocytes on H&E review were prioritized for sequencing.

Retrospectively chosen non-transplant comparators had other cancers and at least five gastrointestinal samples, without known gastrointestinal disease. There are a few counts of this clone. This CDR3 contains 15 residues. In germline, CDR1 is SGHTA, CDR2 FQGNSA. V lost 2 bases and J 4 bases, leaving 12 bases between the germline ends. Profiling relied on immunoSEQ multiplex PCR, and the TCRdb table lists in-frame clones only, not all of them. The repertoire holds 10,000 or so clones, with roughly three fifths as singletons. The sequencing here drew on tissue from the ileum, taken at autopsy. The V call is TRBV7-2, the J call TRBJ1-5, with a weak D call TRBD1 (5 bases). The receptor comes from a woman aged 18-49 years with breast cancer. The CDR3 region is CASSLFRVGNQPQHF. The CDR3 DNA sequence: TGTGCCAGCAGCTTATTCAGGGTTGGGAATCAGCCCCAGCATTTT.